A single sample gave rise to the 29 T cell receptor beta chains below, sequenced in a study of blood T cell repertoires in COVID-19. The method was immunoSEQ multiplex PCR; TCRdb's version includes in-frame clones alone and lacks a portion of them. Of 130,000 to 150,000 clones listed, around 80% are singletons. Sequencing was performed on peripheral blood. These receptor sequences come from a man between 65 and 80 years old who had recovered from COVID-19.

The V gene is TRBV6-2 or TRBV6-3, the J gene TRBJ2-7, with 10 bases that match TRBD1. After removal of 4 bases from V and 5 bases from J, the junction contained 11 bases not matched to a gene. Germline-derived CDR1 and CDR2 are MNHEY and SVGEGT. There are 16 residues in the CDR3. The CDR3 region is CASSLTRQGAIHEQYF. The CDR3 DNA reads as TGTGCCAGCAGTTTAACCCGACAGGGGGCGATTCACGAGCAGTACTTC.

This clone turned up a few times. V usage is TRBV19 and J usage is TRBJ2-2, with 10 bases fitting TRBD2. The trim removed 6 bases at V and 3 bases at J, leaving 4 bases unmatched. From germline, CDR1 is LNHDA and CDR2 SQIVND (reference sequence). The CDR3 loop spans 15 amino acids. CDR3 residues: CASRRTSGHTGELFF. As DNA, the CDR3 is TGTGCCAGTAGGCGGACTAGCGGACACACCGGGGAGCTGTTTTTT. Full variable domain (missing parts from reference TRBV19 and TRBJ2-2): DGGITQSPKYLFRKEGQNVTLSCEQNLNHDAMYWYRQDPGQGLRLIYYSQIVNDFQKGDIAEGYSVSREKKESFPLTVTSAQKNPTAFYLCASRRTSGHTGELFFGEGSRLTVL.

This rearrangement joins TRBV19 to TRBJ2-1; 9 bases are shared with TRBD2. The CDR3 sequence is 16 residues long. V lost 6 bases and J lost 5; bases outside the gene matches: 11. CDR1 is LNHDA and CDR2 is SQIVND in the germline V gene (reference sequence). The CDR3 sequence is CASSPPRTSADNEQFF. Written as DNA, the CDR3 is TGTGCCAGTAGCCCCCCGAGGACTAGCGCGGACAATGAGCAGTTCTTC.

The chain's CDR3 is CASSSDRDPATNEKLFF. CDR3 sequence (DNA): TGTGCCAGCAGTTCCGACAGGGACCCGGCGACTAATGAAAAACTGTTTTTT. The chain employs TRBV28 and TRBJ1-4; 7 bases are a match to TRBD1. Germline CDR1 and CDR2: MDHEN and SYDVKM. The ends lost 4 bases at V and 2 bases at J; junction bases unmatched: 10. This CDR3 spans 17 amino acids.

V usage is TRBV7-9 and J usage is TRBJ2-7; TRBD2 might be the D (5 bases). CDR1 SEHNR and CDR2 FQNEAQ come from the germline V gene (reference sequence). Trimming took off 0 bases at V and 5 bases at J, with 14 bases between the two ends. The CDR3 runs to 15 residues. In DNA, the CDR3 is TGTGCCAGCAGCTTAGCGAGGCAGGAGGCCCACGAGCAGTACTTC. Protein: CASSLARQEAHEQYF.

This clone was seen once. CDR3 sequence (DNA): TGTGCCATCAGCAGGACTAGCGGGAGCATCGATGAGCAGTTCTTC. Translating gives CAISRTSGSIDEQFF. The V and J genes are TRBV10-3 and TRBJ2-1, with TRBD2 identical over 13 bases. V was pared by 6 bases and J by 8 bases, with 7 bases of the junction left unmatched. Germline V lookup: CDR1 ENHRY, CDR2 SYGVKD. The CDR3 spans 15 residues.

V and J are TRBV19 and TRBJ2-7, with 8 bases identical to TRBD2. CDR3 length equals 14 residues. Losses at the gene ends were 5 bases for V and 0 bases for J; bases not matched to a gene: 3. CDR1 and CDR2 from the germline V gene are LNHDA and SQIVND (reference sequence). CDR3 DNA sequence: TGTGCCAGTAGTTATGGACTAGCCTCCTACGAGCAGTACTTC. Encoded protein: CASSYGLASYEQYF.

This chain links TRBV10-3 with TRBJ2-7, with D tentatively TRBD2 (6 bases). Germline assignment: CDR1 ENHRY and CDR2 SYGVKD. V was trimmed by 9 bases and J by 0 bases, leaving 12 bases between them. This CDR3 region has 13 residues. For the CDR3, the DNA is TGTGCCATTCGGCCGGGAGTCTCCTACGAGCAGTACTTC. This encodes CAIRPGVSYEQYF.

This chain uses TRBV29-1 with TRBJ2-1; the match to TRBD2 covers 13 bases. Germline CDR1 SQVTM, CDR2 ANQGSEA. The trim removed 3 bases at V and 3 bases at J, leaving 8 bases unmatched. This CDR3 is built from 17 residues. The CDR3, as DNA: TGCAGCGTTGAGGGACTAGCGGGATCTACGGGCTACAATGAGCAGTTCTTC. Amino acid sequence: CSVEGLAGSTGYNEQFF.

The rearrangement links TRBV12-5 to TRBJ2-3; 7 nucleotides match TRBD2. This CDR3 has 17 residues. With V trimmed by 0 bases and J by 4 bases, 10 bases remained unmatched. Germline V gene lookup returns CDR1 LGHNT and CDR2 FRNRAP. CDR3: CASGLVLGGRASDTQYF. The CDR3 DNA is TGTGCTAGTGGTTTGGTATTAGGAGGGAGGGCCTCAGATACGCAGTATTTT.

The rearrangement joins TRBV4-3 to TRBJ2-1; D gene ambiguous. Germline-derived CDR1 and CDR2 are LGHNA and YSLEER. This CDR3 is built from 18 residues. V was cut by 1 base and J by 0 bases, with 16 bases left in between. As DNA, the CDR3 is TGCGCCAGCAGCCAAGGTTTGCCGGATTCTAGCTCCTACAATGAGCAGTTCTTC. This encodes CASSQGLPDSSSYNEQFF.

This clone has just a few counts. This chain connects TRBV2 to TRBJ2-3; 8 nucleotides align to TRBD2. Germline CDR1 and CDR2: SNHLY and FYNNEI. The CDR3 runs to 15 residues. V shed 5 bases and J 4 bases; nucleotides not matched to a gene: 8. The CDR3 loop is CASSRSGSGADTQYF. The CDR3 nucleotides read TGTGCCAGCAGTAGAAGCGGGAGTGGTGCAGATACGCAGTATTTT. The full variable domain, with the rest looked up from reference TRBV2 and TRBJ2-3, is EPEVTQTPSHQVTQMGQEVILRCVPISNHLYFYWYRQILGQKVEFLVSFYNNEISEKSEIFDDQFSVERPDGSNFTLKIRSTKLEDSAMYFCASSRSGSGADTQYFGPGTRLTVL.

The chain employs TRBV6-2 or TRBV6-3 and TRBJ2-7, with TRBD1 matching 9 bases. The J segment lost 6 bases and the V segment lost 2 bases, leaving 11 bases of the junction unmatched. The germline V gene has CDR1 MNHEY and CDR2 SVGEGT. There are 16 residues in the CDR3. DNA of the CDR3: TGTGCCAGCAGTTACCCCCGACAGGGGGTTTGGGGCGAGCAGTACTTC. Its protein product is CASSYPRQGVWGEQYF.

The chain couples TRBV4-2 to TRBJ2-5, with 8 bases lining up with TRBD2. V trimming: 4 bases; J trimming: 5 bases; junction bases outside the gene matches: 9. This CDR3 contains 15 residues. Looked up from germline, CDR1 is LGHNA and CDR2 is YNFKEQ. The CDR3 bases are TGTGCCAGCAGCCCTCGGGAGGGTCAACGGGAGACCCAGTACTTC. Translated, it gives CASSPREGQRETQYF.

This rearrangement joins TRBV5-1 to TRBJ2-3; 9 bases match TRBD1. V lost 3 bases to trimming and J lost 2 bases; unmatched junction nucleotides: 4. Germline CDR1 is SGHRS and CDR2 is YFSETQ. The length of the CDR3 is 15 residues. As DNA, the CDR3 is TGCGCCAGCAGCTCCACAGGGGGCTCCACAGATACGCAGTATTTT. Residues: CASSSTGGSTDTQYF. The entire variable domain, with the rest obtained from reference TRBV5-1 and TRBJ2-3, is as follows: KAGVTQTPRYLIKTRGQQVTLSCSPISGHRSVSWYQQTPGQGLQFLFEYFSETQRNKGNFPGRFSGRQFSNSRSEMNVSTLELGDSALYLCASSSTGGSTDTQYFGPGTRLTVL.

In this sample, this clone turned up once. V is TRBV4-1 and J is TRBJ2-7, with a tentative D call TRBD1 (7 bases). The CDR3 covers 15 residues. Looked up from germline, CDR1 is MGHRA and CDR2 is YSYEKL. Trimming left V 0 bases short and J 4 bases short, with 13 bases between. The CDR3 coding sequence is TGCGCCAGCAGCCAAGAGGCCAGGGGGGCATACGAGCAGTACTTC. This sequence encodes CASSQEARGAYEQYF.

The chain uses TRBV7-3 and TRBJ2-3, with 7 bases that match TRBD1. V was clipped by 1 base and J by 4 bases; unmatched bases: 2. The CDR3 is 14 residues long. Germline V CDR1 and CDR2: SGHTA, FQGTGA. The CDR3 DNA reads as TGTGCCAGCAGCTTAAGGGGACAGCCAGATACGCAGTATTTT. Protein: CASSLRGQPDTQYF. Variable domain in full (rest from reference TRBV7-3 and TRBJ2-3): GAGVSQTPSNKVTEKGKYVELRCDPISGHTALYWYRQSLGQGPEFLIYFQGTGAADDSGLPNDRFFAVRPEGSVSTLKIQRTERGDSAVYLCASSLRGQPDTQYFGPGTRLTVL.

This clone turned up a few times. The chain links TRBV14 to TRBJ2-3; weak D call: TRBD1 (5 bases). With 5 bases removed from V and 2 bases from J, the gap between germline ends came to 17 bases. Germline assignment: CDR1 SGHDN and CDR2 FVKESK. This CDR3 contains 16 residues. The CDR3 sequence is CASSYKAGWDTDTQYF. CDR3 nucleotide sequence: TGTGCCAGCAGCTATAAGGCAGGGTGGGACACAGATACGCAGTATTTT.

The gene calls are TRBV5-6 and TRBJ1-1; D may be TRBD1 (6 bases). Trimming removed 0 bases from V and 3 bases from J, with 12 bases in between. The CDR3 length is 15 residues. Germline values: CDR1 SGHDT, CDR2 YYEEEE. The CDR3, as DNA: TGTGCCAGCAGCTTGGGGTGGCGGGGGCACACTGAAGCTTTCTTT. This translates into CASSLGWRGHTEAFF.

CDR3 in amino acids: CASSPGTSYEQYF. CDR3 DNA: TGTGCCAGCTCACCAGGGACTAGTTACGAGCAGTACTTC. The chain uses TRBV18 and TRBJ2-7; TRBD2 aligns across 8 bases. CDR3 length: 13 residues. Germline CDR1 KGHSH, CDR2 LQKENI. The V and J ends lost 2 bases and 4 bases, in that order; junction bases with no gene match: 1.

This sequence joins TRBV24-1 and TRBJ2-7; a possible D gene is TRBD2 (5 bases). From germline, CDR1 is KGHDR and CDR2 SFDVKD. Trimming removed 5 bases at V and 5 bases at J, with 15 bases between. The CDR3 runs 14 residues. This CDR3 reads CATSAADYDDEQYF. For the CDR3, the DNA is TGTGCCACCAGTGCGGCCGACTATGACGACGAGCAGTACTTC.

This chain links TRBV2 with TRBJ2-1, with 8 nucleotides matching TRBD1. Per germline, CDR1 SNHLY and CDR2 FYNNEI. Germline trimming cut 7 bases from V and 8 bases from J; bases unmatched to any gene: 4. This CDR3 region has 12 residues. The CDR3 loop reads CASIRQGYEQFF. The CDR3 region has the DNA TGTGCCAGCATTCGACAGGGGTATGAGCAGTTCTTC.

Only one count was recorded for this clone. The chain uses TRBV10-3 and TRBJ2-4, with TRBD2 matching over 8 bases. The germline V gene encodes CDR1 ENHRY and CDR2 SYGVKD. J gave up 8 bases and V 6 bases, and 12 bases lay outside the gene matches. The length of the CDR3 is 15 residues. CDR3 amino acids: CAISGGGTGGDIQYF. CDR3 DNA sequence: TGTGCCATCAGCGGCGGGGGGACGGGCGGGGACATTCAGTACTTC.

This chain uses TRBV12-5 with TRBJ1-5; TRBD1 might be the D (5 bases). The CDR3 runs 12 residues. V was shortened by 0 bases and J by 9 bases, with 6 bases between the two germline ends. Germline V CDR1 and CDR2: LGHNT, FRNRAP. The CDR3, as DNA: TGTGCTAGTGGTTTGGTCGACAGGCCCCAGCATTTT. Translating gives CASGLVDRPQHF. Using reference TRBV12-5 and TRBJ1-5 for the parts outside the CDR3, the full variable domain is DARVTQTPRHKVTEMGQEVTMRCQPILGHNTVFWYRQTMMQGLELLAYFRNRAPLDDSGMPKDRFSAEMPDATLATLKIQPSEPRDSAVYFCASGLVDRPQHFGDGTRLSIL.

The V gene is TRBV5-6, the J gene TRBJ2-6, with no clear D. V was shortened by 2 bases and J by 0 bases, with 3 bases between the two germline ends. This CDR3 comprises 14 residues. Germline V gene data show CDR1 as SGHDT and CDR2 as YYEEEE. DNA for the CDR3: TGTGCCAGCAGCTTCCTCTCTGGGGCCAACGTCCTGACTTTC. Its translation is CASSFLSGANVLTF. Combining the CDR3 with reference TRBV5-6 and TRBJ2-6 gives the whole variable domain DAGVTQSPTHLIKTRGQQVTLRCSPKSGHDTVSWYQQALGQGPQFIFQYYEEEERQRGNFPDRFSGHQFPNYSSELNVNALLLGDSALYLCASSFLSGANVLTFGAGSRLTVL.

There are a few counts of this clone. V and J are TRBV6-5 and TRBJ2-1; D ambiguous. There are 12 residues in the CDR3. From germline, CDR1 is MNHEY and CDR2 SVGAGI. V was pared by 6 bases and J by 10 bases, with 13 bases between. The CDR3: CASSPDLEEQFF. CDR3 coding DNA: TGTGCCAGCAGCCCAGACCTGGAGGAGCAGTTCTTC.

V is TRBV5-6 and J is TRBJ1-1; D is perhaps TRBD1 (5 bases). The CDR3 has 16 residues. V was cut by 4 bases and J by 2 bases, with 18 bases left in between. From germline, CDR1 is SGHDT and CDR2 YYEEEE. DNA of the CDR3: TGTGCCAGCAGCCGCCGACGGGTGGGGCTCAACACTGAAGCTTTCTTT. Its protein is CASSRRRVGLNTEAFF.

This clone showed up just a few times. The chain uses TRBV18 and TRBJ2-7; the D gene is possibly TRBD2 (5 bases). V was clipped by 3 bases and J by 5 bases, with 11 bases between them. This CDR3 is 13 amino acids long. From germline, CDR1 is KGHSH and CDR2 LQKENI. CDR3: CASSPTAGNEQYF. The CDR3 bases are TGTGCCAGCTCACCCACCGCCGGGAACGAGCAGTACTTC.

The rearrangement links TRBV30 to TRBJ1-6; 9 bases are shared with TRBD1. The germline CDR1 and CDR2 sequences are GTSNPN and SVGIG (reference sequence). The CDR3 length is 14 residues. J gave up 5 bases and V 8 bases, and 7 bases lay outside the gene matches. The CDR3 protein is CATTGTGNNSPLHF. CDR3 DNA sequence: TGTGCCACGACGGGGACAGGGAATAATTCACCCCTCCACTTT.